This TCR beta chain appears in the sequencing data of a study of CD8 T cells in ankylosing spondylitis. Whole-study findings and limits: A TCR beta motif of fewer than ten highly homologous variants seemed to mark ankylosing spondylitis blood. Disease-linked clones were found to be CD8+ and relatively rare in peripheral blood. Reportedly, matched ankylosing spondylitis synovial fluid was significantly enriched for disease-linked clones.

TCRdb passed the 5' RACE reads through MiXCR, listing each CDR3 protein once. The sample yields some 85,000 distinct CDR3 sequences, about 9% seen once. In this sample, this clonotype turned up a few times. Its antigen is not known. Sequencing was carried out using blood, either unsorted or a sorted T cell fraction (not recorded which). This sequence originates from a male donor with ankylosing spondylitis.

CDR3 sequence (DNA): TGTGCCATCAGTGGGAACATTGAGCGGGGAGATGCCTACGAGCAGTACTTC. It is translated as CAISGNIERGDAYEQYF. V and J are TRBV10-3 and TRBJ2-7; 7 positions agree with TRBD2. V was clipped by 4 bases and J by 2 bases; unmatched bases: 14. Germline V gene data show CDR1 as ENHRY and CDR2 as SYGVKD. This CDR3 has 17 amino acids.